This TCR beta chain stems from a study of shared clonotypes between healthy human individuals. The overall study: Researchers assigned three CD4 naive, three CD4 memory, two CD8 naive and one CD8 memory plate to each donor.

Trimming stripped 4 bases from V and 5 bases from J, with 23 bases between. The CDR3 is 17 amino acids. CDR1 is SEHNR and CDR2 is FQNEAQ in the germline V gene (reference sequence). A remark on this clone: As yet, its antigen is unknown.

Study findings and constraints: A handful of donors held about 4.6% of naive CD4 clonotypes in common. Richness estimates generally favored naive over memory subsets. Clonotype sharing among donors likely depends on sequencing depth.

This table comes from immunoSEQ multiplex PCR, and its TCRdb copy is limited to in-frame clones, with some not included. The repertoire consists of some 2 million clones, with about 95% occurring once and the leading ten covering roughly 1%. CD45RO-negative, CCR7-selected cells formed the naive CD8 fraction, which excluded terminally differentiated effector memory CD45RA+ cells. Sequenced input: naive CD8+ T cells sorted from blood. The rearrangement joins TRBV7-9 to TRBJ2-5; D is possibly TRBD2 (5 bases). The sequence derives from a man aged 18 to 30 in good health. The CDR3 spells CASSSALGDLRLETQYF. CDR3 DNA: TGTGCCAGCAGCTCGGCCCTGGGAGATTTACGCCTCGAGACCCAGTACTTC. Using reference TRBV7-9 and TRBJ2-5 for the parts outside the CDR3, the full variable domain is DTGVSQNPRHKITKRGQNVTFRCDPISEHNRLYWYRQTLGQGPEFLTYFQNEAQLEKSRLLSDRFSAERPKGSFSTLEIQRTEQGDSAMYLCASSSALGDLRLETQYFGPGTRLLVL.